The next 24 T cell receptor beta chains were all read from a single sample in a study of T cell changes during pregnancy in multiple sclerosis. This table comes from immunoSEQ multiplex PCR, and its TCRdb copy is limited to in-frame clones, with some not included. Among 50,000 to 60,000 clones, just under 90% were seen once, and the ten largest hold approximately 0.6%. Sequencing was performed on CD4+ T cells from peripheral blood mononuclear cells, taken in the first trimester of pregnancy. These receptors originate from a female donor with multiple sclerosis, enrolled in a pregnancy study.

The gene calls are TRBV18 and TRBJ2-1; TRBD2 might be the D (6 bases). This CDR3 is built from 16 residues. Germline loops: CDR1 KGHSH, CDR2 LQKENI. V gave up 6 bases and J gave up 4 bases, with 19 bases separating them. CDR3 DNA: TGTGCCAGCTCCCCCATCCTAGCGAGCGGGTACAATGAGCAGTTCTTC. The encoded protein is CASSPILASGYNEQFF.

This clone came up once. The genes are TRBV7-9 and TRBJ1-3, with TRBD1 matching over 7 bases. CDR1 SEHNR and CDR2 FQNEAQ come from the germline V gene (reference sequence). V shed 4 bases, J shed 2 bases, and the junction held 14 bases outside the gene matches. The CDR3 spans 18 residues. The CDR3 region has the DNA TGTGCCAGCAGCTCCTTAGGAGGGGGCCCGTGGCCTGGAAACACCATATATTTT. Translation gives CASSSLGGGPWPGNTIYF.

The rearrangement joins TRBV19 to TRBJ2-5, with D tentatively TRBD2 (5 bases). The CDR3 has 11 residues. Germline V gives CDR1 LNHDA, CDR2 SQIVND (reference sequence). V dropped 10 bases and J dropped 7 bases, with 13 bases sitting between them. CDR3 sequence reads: CATTAGGTQYF. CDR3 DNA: TGTGCCACCACGGCCGGAGGGACCCAGTACTTC.

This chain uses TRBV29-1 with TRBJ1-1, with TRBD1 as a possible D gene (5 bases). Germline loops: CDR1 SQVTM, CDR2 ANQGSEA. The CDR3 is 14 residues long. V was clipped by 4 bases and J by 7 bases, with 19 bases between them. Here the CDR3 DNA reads TGCAGCGTTGGAGCGGCAGGGCGGGAGGGTGAAGCTTTCTTT. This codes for CSVGAAGREGEAFF.

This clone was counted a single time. CDR3 sequence reads: CASSTSSGGNQPQHF. The CDR3 bases are TGTGCCAGTAGTACGAGTTCGGGAGGCAATCAGCCCCAGCATTTT. J is TRBJ1-5 and V is TRBV19; D not resolved. The CDR3 covers 15 residues. V shed 4 bases and J shed 2 bases, with 12 bases lying between them. The germline gives CDR1 LNHDA, CDR2 SQIVND (reference sequence).

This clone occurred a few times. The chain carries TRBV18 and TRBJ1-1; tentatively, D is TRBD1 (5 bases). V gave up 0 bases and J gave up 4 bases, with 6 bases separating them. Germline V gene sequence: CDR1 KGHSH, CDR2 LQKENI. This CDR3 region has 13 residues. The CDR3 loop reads CASSPPGGTEAFF. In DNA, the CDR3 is TGTGCCAGCTCACCACCGGGGGGCACTGAAGCTTTCTTT.

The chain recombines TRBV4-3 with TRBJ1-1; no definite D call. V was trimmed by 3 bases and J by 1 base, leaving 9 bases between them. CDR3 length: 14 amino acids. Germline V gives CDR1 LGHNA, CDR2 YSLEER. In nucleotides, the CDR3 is TGCGCCAGCAGCCAGGAGAGTTGGAACACTGAAGCTTTCTTT. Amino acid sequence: CASSQESWNTEAFF.

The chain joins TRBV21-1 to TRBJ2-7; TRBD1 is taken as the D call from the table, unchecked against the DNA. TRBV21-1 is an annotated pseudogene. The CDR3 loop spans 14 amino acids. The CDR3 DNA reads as TGTGCCAGCAGCGGTCATACAGGGGTCTACGAGCAGTACTTC. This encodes CASSGHTGVYEQYF.

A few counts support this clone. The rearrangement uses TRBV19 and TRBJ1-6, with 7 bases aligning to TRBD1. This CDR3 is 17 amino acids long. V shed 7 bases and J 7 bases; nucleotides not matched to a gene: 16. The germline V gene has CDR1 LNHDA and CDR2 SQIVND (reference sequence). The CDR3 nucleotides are TGTGCCAGTAAAGGGGTGGCAGGGGGAATAGTAAATTCACCCCTCCACTTT. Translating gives CASKGVAGGIVNSPLHF.

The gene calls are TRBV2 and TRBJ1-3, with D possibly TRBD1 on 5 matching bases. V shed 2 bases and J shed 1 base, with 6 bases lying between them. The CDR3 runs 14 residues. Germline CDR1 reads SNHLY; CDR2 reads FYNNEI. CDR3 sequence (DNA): TGTGCCAGCAGTGAATACAGGTCTGGAAACACCATATATTTT. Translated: CASSEYRSGNTIYF.

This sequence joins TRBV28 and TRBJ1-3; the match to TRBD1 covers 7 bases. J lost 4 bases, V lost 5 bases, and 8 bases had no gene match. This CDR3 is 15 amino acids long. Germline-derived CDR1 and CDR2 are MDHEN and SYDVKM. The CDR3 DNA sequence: TGTGCCAGCAGTCATGAAAGGGGGCTCGGAAACACCATATATTTT. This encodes CASSHERGLGNTIYF.

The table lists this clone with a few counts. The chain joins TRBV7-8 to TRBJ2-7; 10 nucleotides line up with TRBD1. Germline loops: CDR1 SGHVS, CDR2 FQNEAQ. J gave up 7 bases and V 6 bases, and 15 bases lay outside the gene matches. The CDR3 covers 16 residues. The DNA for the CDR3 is TGTGCCAGCAGGGGCAGAGGCGGGACAGGGGATCGGGAGCAGTACTTC. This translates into CASRGRGGTGDREQYF. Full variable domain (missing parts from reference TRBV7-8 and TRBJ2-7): GAGVSQSPRYKVAKRGQDVALRCDPISGHVSLFWYQQALGQGPEFLTYFQNEAQLDKSGLPSDRFFAERPEGSVSTLKIQRTQQEDSAVYLCASRGRGGTGDREQYFGPGTRLTVT.

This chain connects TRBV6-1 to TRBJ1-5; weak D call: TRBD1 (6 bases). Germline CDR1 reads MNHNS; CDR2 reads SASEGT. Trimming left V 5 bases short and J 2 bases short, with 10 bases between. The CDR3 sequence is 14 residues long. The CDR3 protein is CASSPTGRNQPQHF. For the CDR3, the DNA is TGTGCCAGCAGTCCCACAGGGCGCAATCAGCCCCAGCATTTT.

The CDR3 DNA reads as TGTGCCAGCAGCTCCGCCGGGACTAGAGGGTCCAATGAGCAGTTCTTC. The encoded protein is CASSSAGTRGSNEQFF. This sequence joins TRBV7-2 and TRBJ2-1, with TRBD2 identical over 8 bases. This CDR3 region has 16 residues. The germline CDR1 and CDR2 sequences are SGHTA and FQGNSA. The V and J ends lost 4 bases and 6 bases, in that order; junction bases with no gene match: 11.

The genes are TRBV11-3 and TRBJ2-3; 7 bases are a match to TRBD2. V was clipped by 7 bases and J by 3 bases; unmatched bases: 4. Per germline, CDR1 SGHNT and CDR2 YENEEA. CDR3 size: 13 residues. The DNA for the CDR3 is TGTGCCAGCAAGAAGCGGGATACAGATACGCAGTATTTT. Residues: CASKKRDTDTQYF.

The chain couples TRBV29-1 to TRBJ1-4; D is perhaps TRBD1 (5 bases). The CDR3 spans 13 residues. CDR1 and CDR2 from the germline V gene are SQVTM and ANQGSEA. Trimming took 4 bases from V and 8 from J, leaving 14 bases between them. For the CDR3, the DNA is TGCAGCGTTGGGGGACTAAGCCGGGAAAAACTGTTTTTT. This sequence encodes CSVGGLSREKLFF.

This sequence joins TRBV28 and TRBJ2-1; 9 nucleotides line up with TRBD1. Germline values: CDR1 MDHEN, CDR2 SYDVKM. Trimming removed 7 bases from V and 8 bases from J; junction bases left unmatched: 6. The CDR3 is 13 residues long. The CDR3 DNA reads TGTGCCAGCACGGGACAGGGTAACTATGAGCAGTTCTTC. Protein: CASTGQGNYEQFF. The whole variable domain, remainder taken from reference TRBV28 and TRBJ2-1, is DVKVTQSSRYLVKRTGEKVFLECVQDMDHENMFWYRQDPGLGLRLIYFSYDVKMKEKGDIPEGYSVSREKKERFSLILESASTNQTSMYLCASTGQGNYEQFFGPGTRLTVL.

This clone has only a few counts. CDR3: CASSIFGTAVSNQPQHF. The CDR3 bases are TGTGCCAGTAGTATTTTTGGGACAGCTGTTAGCAATCAGCCCCAGCATTTT. The rearrangement joins TRBV19 to TRBJ1-5; TRBD1 matches at 7 bases. Germline CDR1 is LNHDA and CDR2 is SQIVND (reference sequence). The junction had 8 bases not matched to a gene; V was cut back by 3 bases and J by 0 bases. The CDR3 runs 17 residues. The full variable domain, its missing parts supplied by reference TRBV19 and TRBJ1-5, is DGGITQSPKYLFRKEGQNVTLSCEQNLNHDAMYWYRQDPGQGLRLIYYSQIVNDFQKGDIAEGYSVSREKKESFPLTVTSAQKNPTAFYLCASSIFGTAVSNQPQHFGDGTRLSIL.

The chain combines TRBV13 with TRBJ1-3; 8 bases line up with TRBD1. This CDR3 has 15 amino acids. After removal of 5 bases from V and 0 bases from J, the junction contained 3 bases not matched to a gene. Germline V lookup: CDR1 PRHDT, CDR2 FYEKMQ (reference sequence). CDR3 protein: CASSQGQVSGNTIYF. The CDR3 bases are TGTGCCAGCAGCCAGGGACAGGTCTCTGGAAACACCATATATTTT.

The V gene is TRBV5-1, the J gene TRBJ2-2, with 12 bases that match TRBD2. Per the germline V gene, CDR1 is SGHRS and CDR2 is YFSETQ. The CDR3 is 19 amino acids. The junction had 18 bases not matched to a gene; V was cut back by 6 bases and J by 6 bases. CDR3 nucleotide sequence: TGCGCCAGCAACTCACCGGGACTAGCGGGTTGGGGGGGACCCGGGGAGCTGTTTTTT. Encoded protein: CASNSPGLAGWGGPGELFF.

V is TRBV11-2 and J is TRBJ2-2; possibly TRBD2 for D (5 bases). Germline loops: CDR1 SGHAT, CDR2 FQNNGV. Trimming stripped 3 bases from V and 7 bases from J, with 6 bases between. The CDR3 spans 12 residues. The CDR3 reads CASSFGVGELFF. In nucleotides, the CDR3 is TGTGCCAGCAGCTTCGGGGTCGGGGAGCTGTTTTTT.

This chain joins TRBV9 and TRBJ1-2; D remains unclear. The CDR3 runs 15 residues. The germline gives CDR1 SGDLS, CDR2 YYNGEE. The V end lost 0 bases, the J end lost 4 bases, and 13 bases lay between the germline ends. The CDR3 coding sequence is TGTGCCAGCAGCGTAGAGGGAGTAGGTATCTATGGCTACACCTTC. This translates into CASSVEGVGIYGYTF.

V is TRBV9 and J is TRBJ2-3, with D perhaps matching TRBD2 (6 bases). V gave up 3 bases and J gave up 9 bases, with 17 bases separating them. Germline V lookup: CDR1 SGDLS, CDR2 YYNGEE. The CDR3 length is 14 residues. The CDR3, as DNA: TGTGCCAGCAGCGCGGACCCGGGGCGGGGCACGCAGTATTTT. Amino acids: CASSADPGRGTQYF. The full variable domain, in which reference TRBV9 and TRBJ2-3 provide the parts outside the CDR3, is DSGVTQTPKHLITATGQRVTLRCSPRSGDLSVYWYQQSLDQGLQFLIQYYNGEERAKGNILERFSAQQFPDLHSELNLSSLELGDSALYFCASSADPGRGTQYFGPGTRLTVL.

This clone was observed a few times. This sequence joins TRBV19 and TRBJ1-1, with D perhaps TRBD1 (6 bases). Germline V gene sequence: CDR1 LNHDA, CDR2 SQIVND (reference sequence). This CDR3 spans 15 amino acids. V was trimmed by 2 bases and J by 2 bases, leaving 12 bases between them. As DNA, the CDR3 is TGTGCCAGTAGTATAAAGGGACACCAAAACACTGAAGCTTTCTTT. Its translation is CASSIKGHQNTEAFF. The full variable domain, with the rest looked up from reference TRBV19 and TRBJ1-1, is DGGITQSPKYLFRKEGQNVTLSCEQNLNHDAMYWYRQDPGQGLRLIYYSQIVNDFQKGDIAEGYSVSREKKESFPLTVTSAQKNPTAFYLCASSIKGHQNTEAFFGQGTRLTVV.